This TCR beta chain was documented in a study of blood T cell repertoires in COVID-19. Study-level background: Sites across the United States, Italy and Spain contributed samples from acute and convalescent COVID-19. Nucleic acid was either cDNA or gDNA, and it came from T cells, B-cell-depleted T cells, or PBMCs.

Resolution of symptoms, clearance, or two negative PCRs was present in recovered Cohort 3 donors. Authors' data handling: Amplification from reference gene primers served as the basis for estimated nucleated cell counts. The data were produced by immunoSEQ multiplex PCR, yet TCRdb's version contains in-frame clones alone and is incomplete. V, J and clone size reflect that table, while D and trimming were determined from the DNA. The repertoire holds around 310,000 clones, with roughly 91% as singletons. Germline V gives CDR1 MNHNS, CDR2 SASEGT. The germline V and J ends were trimmed by 2 bases and 3 bases, with 8 bases remaining between them. This CDR3 is 14 amino acids long.

The source is a woman in her twenties or thirties who had recovered from COVID-19. The sample comprised PBMCs or T cells enriched from blood (not recorded which). The chain uses TRBV6-1 and TRBJ2-1, with D perhaps TRBD2 (5 bases). Written as DNA, the CDR3 is TGTGCCAGCAGTGAATCAGGACTCTACAATGAGCAGTTCTTC. This codes for CASSESGLYNEQFF.